The 4 T cell receptor beta chains below were found in one sample sequenced in a study of blood T cell repertoires in COVID-19 (dated by TCRdb to 2018 to 2020). Receptors were amplified or captured by the immunoSEQ multiplex PCR assay. Drawn from immuneACCESS, this table holds only the in-frame rearrangements with V and J called that TCRdb kept. Clones are partly lost; checked studies trace under half to an unresolved V gene and leave the rest unexplained. The sample has roughly 670,000 clones on record, 85% to 90% of them singletons. The ten largest clones take up 0.2% to 0.3% of the sample. Specimen: peripheral blood. The receptors derive from a woman under 30 with acute or convalescent COVID-19.

CDR3 amino acids: CASSQPIEKLFF. For the CDR3, the DNA is TGCGCCAGCAGCCAACCCATTGAAAAACTGTTTTTT. This chain uses TRBV4-1 with TRBJ1-4; no clear D. Germline V lookup: CDR1 MGHRA, CDR2 YSYEKL. Trimming removed 2 bases at V and 7 bases at J, with 5 bases between. The CDR3 loop spans 12 amino acids.

CDR3: CASSPGYTEAFF. In DNA, the CDR3 is TGTGCCAGCAGCCCAGGGTACACTGAAGCTTTCTTT. The chain couples TRBV7-9 to TRBJ1-1; D might be TRBD1 (5 bases). Trimming cost V 5 bases and J 3 bases, with 7 bases left between them. Germline-derived CDR1 and CDR2 are SEHNR and FQNEAQ (reference sequence). The CDR3 runs to 12 residues.

The chain has TRBV6-2 or TRBV6-3 and TRBJ2-3; 13 nucleotides match TRBD2. The CDR3 loop spans 16 amino acids. Trimming cost V 4 bases and J 5 bases; bases outside gene matches: 6. In germline, CDR1 is MNHEY, CDR2 SVGEGT. Written as DNA, the CDR3 is TGTGCCAGCAGTTCGGGGACTAGCGGGGCCCTAGATACGCAGTATTTT. Its protein product is CASSSGTSGALDTQYF.

Written as DNA, the CDR3 is TGTGCCACCAGCAGAGAAGGGGGAACCAGGGGAAACACCATATATTTT. It yields the protein CATSREGGTRGNTIYF. The rearrangement links TRBV15 to TRBJ1-3; TRBD1 might be the D (6 bases). CDR1 LNHNV and CDR2 YYDKDF come from the germline V gene (reference sequence). The CDR3 contains 16 residues. V was clipped by 0 bases and J by 4 bases, with 13 bases between them.